The T cell receptor (beta chain) under discussion was sequenced for a study of identical twins. cDNA carried unique molecular identifiers, and a universal primer site was added by template switching. TCRdb re-derived calls from the 5' RACE reads in MiXCR, one entry per CDR3 protein. The data show 1.5 million or so distinct CDR3 sequences, with less than 35% seen just once and approximately 0.29% held by the top ten. This clonotype was observed many times. The antigen is unknown. CDR3 length equals 14 residues. The ends were cut back, 0 bases at V and 1 base at J, with 6 bases in the middle. Germline V gene lookup returns CDR1 SEHNR and CDR2 FQNEAQ (reference sequence). Points from the study as a whole: Analyses based on zero insertions could be partly confounded by invariant MAIT and iNKT cells. The study based its conclusions on cross-sectional statistical analysis and did not follow the same donors.

The sample taken for sequencing was cord blood. The origin of this receptor is a newborn girl in good health. The chain links TRBV7-9 to TRBJ2-5; no clear D gene. This CDR3 is CASSLAPSQETQYF. The CDR3 coding sequence is TGTGCCAGCAGCTTAGCTCCCAGCCAAGAGACCCAGTACTTC.